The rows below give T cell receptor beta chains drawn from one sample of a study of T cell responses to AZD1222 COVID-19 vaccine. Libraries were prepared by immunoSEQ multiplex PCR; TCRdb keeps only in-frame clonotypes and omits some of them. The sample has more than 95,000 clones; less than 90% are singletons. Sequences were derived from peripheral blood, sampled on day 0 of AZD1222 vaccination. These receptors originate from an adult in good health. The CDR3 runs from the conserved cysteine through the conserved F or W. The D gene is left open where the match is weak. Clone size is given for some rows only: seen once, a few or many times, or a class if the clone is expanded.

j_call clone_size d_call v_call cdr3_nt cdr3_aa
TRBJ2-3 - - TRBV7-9 TGTGCCAGCAGCTCCCCCCGGCGTTCAGGGGACACAGATACGCAGTATTTT CASSSPRRSGDTDTQYF
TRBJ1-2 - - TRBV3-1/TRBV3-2 TGTGCCAGCAGCCAGGTTATGACAGAGTTCTATGGCTACACCTTC CASSQVMTEFYGYTF
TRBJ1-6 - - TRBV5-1 TGCGCCAGCAGTGTTGGGGCCACCTCCTATAATTCACCCCTCCACTTT CASSVGATSYNSPLHF
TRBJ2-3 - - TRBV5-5 TGTGCCAGCAGCTTGGCTTATGATACGCAGTATTTT CASSLAYDTQYF
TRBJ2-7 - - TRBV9 TGTGCCAGCAGCGTATCTGGGGGGTACGAGCAGTACTTC CASSVSGGYEQYF
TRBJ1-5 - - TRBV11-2 TGTGCCAGCAGCTTAGGGGCAGACTATAGCAATCAGCCCCAGCATTTT CASSLGADYSNQPQHF
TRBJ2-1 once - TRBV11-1 TGTGCCAGCAGCTTAGCGAGGACTACTTCCTACAATGAGCAGTTCTTC CASSLARTTSYNEQFF
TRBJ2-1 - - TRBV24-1 TGTGCCACCAGTGATTTTCTAAGGGGGGGCTACCTCCACAATGAGCAGTTCTTC CATSDFLRGGYLHNEQFF
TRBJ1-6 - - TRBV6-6 TGTGCCAGCAGCTCCTATAATTCACCCCTCCACTTT CASSSYNSPLHF
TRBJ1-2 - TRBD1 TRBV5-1 TGCGCCAGCAGAACGGACAGGGACTATGGCTACACCTTC CASRTDRDYGYTF
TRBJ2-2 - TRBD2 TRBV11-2 TGTGCCAGCAGCTTGATAGCGGGAACCGGGGAGCTGTTTTTT CASSLIAGTGELFF
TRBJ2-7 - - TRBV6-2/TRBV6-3 TGTGCCAGCAGTTACGAGGGGACGTGGGCCTACGAGCAGTACTTC CASSYEGTWAYEQYF
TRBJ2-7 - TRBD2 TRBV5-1 TGCGCCAGCAGGCGAAACATAGCGGGAGGGCCGAACGAGCAGTACTTC CASRRNIAGGPNEQYF
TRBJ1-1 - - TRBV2 TGTGCCAGCAGTGCCACAGGAAACACTGAAGCTTTCTTT CASSATGNTEAFF
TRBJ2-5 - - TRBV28 TGTGCCAGCAGTTTTGGGCGGACAGAAGAGACCCAGTACTTC CASSFGRTEETQYF
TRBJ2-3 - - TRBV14 TGTGCCAGCAGCCAAGGAGGCTTGGGTACAGATACGCAGTATTTT CASSQGGLGTDTQYF
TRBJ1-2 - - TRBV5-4 TGTGCCAGCAGTTGGGGGGTCCAGCCTGGCTACACCTTC CASSWGVQPGYTF
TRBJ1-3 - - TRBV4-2 TGTGCCAGCAGCCAAGAGGGGTTAGGCAGATACTCTGGAAACACCATATATTTT CASSQEGLGRYSGNTIYF
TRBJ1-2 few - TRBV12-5 TGTCCTAACTATGGCTACACCTTC CPNYGYTF
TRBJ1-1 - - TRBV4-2 TGTGCCAGCAGCCAAGTGGTCGGCGACACTGAAGCTTTCTTT CASSQVVGDTEAFF
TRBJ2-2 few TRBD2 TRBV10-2 TGCGCCAGCAGTCTCGGACTAGGCGGCACCGGGGAGCTGTTTTTT CASSLGLGGTGELFF
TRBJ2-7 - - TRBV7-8 TGTGCCAGCAGCTTCGGCGCCGAGCAGTACTTC CASSFGAEQYF
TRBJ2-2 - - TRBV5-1 TGCGCCAGCAGCACCTTACAGAACACCGGGGAGCTGTTTTTT CASSTLQNTGELFF
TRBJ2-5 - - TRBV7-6 TGTGCCAGCAGTCAGTTGGAGGGAGAGACCCAGTACTTC CASSQLEGETQYF
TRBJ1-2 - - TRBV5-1 TGCGCCAGCAGCGAGGACGGGGATTATGGCTACACCTTC CASSEDGDYGYTF
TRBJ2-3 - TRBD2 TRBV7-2 TGTGCCAGCAGCTTAGGGCTAGCGGGTTTTCGGTCAGATACGCAGTATTTT CASSLGLAGFRSDTQYF
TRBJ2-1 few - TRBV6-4 TGTGCCAGCAGTGAAACGGGAGAAACCTACAATGAGCAGTTCTTC CASSETGETYNEQFF
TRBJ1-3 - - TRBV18 TGTGCCAGCTCACCTTCGACTACCTCTGGAAACACCATATATTTT CASSPSTTSGNTIYF
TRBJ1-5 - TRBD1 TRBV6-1 TGTGCCAGCAGTGAAGTAGGGACAGGGGGAATCGGCGGCAATCAGCCCCAGCATTTT CASSEVGTGGIGGNQPQHF
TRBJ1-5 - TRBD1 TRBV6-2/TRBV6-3 TGTGCCAGCAGTCTTCCAACAGGGGGCAATCAGCCCCAGCATTTT CASSLPTGGNQPQHF
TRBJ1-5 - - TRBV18 TGTGCCAGCTCACCGGACCAAACCCAGCCCCAGCATTTT CASSPDQTQPQHF
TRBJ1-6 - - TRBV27 TGTGCCAGCAGTTTATCGGGATTAAGTAATTCACCCCTCCACTTT CASSLSGLSNSPLHF
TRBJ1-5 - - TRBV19 TGTGCCAGTAGTCCACTCGACAGGAATAGCAATCAGCCCCAGCATTTT CASSPLDRNSNQPQHF
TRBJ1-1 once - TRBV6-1 TGTGCCAGCAGTGAACAGAGAGGGGTAGCTGAAGCTTTCTTT CASSEQRGVAEAFF
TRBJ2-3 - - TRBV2 TGTGCCAGCAGTGAGTCCGGGGGTACGCAGTATTTT CASSESGGTQYF
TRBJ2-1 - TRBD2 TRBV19 TGTGCCAGTAGTTCCCCGGGGGGGCATGAGCAGTTCTTC CASSSPGGHEQFF
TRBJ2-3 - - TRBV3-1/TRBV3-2 TGTGCCAGCAGCCGCGACACAGATACGCAGTATTTT CASSRDTDTQYF
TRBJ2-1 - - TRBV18 TGTGCCAGCTCACCCCCTTTCTCCAATGAGCAGTTCTTC CASSPPFSNEQFF
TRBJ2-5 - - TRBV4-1 TGCGCCAGCAGCCACCAAACGTGGGAGACCCAGTACTTC CASSHQTWETQYF
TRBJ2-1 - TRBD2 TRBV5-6 TGTGCCAGCAGCGCCGGGCTAGCGGGACGCCCTAGGGAGTTCTTC CASSAGLAGRPREFF
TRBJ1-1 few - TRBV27 TGTGCCAGCAGTTTTGCAGGAAACACTGAAGCTTTCTTT CASSFAGNTEAFF
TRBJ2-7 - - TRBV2 TGTGCCAGCAGGCCCTCCTGGTACGAGCAGTACTTC CASRPSWYEQYF
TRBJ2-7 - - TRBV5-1 TGCGCCAGCAGCATCACCGGGACAAATCACGAGCAGTACTTC CASSITGTNHEQYF
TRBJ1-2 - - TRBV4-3 TGCGCCAGCAGCCAAGGGGGGACACCTTCTGACGGGTACACCTTC CASSQGGTPSDGYTF